The source of this T cell receptor (beta chain) is a study of beta chain features in type 1 diabetes. Expressed TCRB transcripts were sequenced after all isolated RNA was converted to cDNA. Naive, central memory and regulatory T cell samples yielded around 3.5 million reads on average. Assay: immunoSEQ multiplex PCR; the TCRdb copy retains only in-frame clones and omits some. The repertoire includes hundreds of thousands of clones, 15% to 20% of them detected once, and about 0.02% sits in the top ten. With V trimmed by 3 bases and J by 4 bases, 6 bases remained unmatched. The length of the CDR3 is 14 residues. Germline loops: CDR1 SQVTM, CDR2 ANQGSEA. General study results and limits: Among all four CD4+ subsets, Type 1 diabetes patients had TCRB CDR3s that were moderately but significantly shorter. The VDJ junctions of type 1 diabetes patients carried fewer insertions and more deletions. Comparison showed that naive, central memory and Treg TCRB repertoires appeared more similar among patients than among healthy donors.

This clone was counted a few times. Its antigen is unidentified. Sequencing was done on a sample of naive CD4+ T cells from blood. V is TRBV29-1 and J is TRBJ2-7; 10 nucleotides agree with TRBD2. The clonotype was recovered from a woman aged 18 to 35 in good health. CDR3 coding DNA: TGCAGCGTTGACAGAAGCGGGAGGGGGTACGAGCAGTACTTC. It specifies CSVDRSGRGYEQYF.